This T cell receptor (beta chain) was captured by sequencing in a study of spatial heterogeneity in lung cancer. Study summary: The donors comprised 60 to 85 untreated early-stage non-small cell lung cancer patients. Sequence detection consistently recorded a greater number of beta-chain than alpha-chain sequences.

This clonotype was detected a few times. Single TCR cDNA molecules each had their own unique molecular identifier. TCRdb re-called the 5' RACE reads through MiXCR, storing one row per CDR3 protein. The sample includes about 87,000 distinct CDR3 sequences, just under 20% of them seen just once. This sample's time point: blood at routine non-recurrence follow-up after resection. Tumor, nontumor lung or frozen PBMC supplied whole RNA, sequenced without sorting. Trimming cost V 2 bases and J 5 bases; bases outside gene matches: 4. The CDR3 length is 15 residues. The germline V gene has CDR1 DFQATT and CDR2 SNEGSKA (reference sequence).

This sequence was found in a male donor with early-stage non-small cell lung cancer. The sample was PBMCs, taken at follow-up. The genes are TRBV20-1 and TRBJ2-1; 12 bases line up with TRBD2. The chain's CDR3 is CSARSSGGAHNEQFF. The CDR3 DNA follows: TGCAGTGCTAGATCTAGCGGGGGGGCACACAATGAGCAGTTCTTC.